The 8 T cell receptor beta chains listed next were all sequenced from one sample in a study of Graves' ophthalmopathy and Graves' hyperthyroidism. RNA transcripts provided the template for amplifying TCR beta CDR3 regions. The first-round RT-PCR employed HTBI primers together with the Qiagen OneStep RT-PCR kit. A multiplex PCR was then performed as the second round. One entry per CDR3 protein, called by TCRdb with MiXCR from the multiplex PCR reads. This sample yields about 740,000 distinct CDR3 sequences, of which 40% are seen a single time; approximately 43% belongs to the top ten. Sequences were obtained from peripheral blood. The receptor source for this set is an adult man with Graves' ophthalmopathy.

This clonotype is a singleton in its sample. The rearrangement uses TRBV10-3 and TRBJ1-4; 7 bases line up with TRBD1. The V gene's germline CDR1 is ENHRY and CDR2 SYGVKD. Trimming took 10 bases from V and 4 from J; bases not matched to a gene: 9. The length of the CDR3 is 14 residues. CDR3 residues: CASRDRDGNEKLFF. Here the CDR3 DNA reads TGTGCCAGCAGAGACAGGGATGGTAATGAAAAACTGTTTTTT.

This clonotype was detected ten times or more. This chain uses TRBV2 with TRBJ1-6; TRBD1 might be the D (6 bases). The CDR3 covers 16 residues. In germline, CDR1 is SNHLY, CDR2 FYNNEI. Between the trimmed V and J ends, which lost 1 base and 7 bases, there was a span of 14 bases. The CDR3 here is CASSEGGPFLNSPLHF. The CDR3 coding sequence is TGTGCCAGCAGTGAAGGGGGGCCATTCTTAAATTCACCCCTCCACTTT.

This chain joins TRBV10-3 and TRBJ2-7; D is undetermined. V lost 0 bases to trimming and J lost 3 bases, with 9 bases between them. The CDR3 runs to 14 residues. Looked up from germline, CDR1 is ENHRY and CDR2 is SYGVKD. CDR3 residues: CAISESRPLYEQYF. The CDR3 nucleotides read TGTGCCATCAGTGAGTCGAGGCCCCTCTACGAGCAGTACTTC.

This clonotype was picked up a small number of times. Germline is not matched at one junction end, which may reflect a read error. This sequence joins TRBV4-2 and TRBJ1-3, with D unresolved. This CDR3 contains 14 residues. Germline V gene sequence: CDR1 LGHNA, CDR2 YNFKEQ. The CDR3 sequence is CASSQQTSTQAIDF. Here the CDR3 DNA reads TGTGCCAGCAGCCAACAGACATCAACCCAGGCGATAGATTTT.

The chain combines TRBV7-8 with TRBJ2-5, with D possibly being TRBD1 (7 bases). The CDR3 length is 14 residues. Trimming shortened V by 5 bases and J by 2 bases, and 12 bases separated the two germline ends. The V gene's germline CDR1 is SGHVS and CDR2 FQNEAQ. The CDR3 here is CASSPQGGQETQYF. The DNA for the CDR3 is TGTGCCAGCAGCCCCCAGGGGGGACAAGAGACCCAGTACTTC.

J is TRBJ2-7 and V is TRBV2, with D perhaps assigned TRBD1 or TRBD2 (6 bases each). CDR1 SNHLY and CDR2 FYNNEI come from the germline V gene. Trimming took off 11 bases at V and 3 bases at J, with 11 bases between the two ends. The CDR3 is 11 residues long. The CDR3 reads CACRGLYEQYF. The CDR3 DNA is TGTGCCTGCCGGGGGCTCTACGAGCAGTACTTC.

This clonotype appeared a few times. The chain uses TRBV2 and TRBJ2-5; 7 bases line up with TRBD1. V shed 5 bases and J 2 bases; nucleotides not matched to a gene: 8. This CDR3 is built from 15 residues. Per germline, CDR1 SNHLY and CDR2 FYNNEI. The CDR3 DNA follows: TGTGCCAGCAGTCAGGACAGGCCGTCACAAGAGACCCAGTACTTC. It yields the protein CASSQDRPSQETQYF.

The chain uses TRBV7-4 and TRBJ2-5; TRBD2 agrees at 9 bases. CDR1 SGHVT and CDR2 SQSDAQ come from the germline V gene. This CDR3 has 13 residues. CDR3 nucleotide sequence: TGTGCTAGGGTTAGCGGGGGTGGGGAGACCCAGTACTTC. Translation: CARVSGGGETQYF.